The 32 T cell receptor beta chains below come from one sample, sequenced in a study of blood T cell repertoires in COVID-19. Using immunoSEQ multiplex PCR, the repertoire was profiled, and TCRdb retains in-frame clones only, with some absent. Altogether approximately 150,000 clones are present, around 76% being singletons, with the ten largest covering around 4%. Specimen: peripheral blood. These receptors were taken from a man aged 60 to 69 with acute or convalescent COVID-19.

CDR3: CATTTGNNQPQHF. Written as DNA, the CDR3 is TGTGCCACTACAACAGGGAACAATCAGCCCCAGCATTTT. The gene calls are TRBV10-3 and TRBJ1-5, with D perhaps matching TRBD1 (6 bases). Germline loops: CDR1 ENHRY, CDR2 SYGVKD. The CDR3 totals 13 residues. Trimming left V 10 bases short and J 3 bases short, with 13 bases between.

V gene TRBV7-2 combines with J gene TRBJ2-6; D is uncertain. This CDR3 is 13 amino acids long. Looked up from germline, CDR1 is SGHTA and CDR2 is FQGNSA. Trimming removed 8 bases at V and 3 bases at J, with 8 bases between. The chain's CDR3 is CASAISGANVLTF. The CDR3, as DNA: TGTGCCAGCGCCATCAGTGGGGCCAACGTCCTGACTTTC.

This chain joins TRBV27 and TRBJ2-7, with D tentatively TRBD2 (6 bases). This CDR3 is built from 17 residues. V was shortened by 5 bases and J by 0 bases, with 20 bases between the two germline ends. Germline V gene sequence: CDR1 MNHEY, CDR2 SMNVEV (reference sequence). The CDR3, as DNA: TGTGCCAGCAGTCGCACGCCAGCGGGTCATGTCTCCTACGAGCAGTACTTC. It is translated as CASSRTPAGHVSYEQYF.

This clone has just one count. The CDR3 nucleotides are TGTGCCAGCACTACCGGGACAGTCAATGAAAAACTGTTTTTT. Its protein product is CASTTGTVNEKLFF. V usage is TRBV6-6 and J usage is TRBJ1-4, with TRBD1 identical over 7 bases. V dropped 7 bases and J dropped 5; count of bases not matched to a gene: 7. CDR3 length: 14 amino acids. CDR1 is MNHNY, CDR2 SVGAGI, per germline (reference sequence).

The chain employs TRBV19 and TRBJ2-1, with D perhaps TRBD1 (5 bases). Trimming stripped 5 bases from V and 4 bases from J, with 12 bases between. There are 14 residues in the CDR3. Germline V gives CDR1 LNHDA, CDR2 SQIVND (reference sequence). The CDR3 protein is CASSGAGPYNEQFF. The CDR3 DNA follows: TGTGCCAGTAGTGGGGCCGGGCCATACAATGAGCAGTTCTTC.

The rearrangement uses TRBV4-2 and TRBJ1-4, with 7 bases aligning to TRBD1. Germline CDR1 is LGHNA and CDR2 is YNFKEQ. V shed 4 bases, J shed 5 bases, and the junction held 7 bases outside the gene matches. The CDR3 has 15 residues. Written as DNA, the CDR3 is TGTGCCAGCAGCCCTAGGACAGGCGGGAATGAAAAACTGTTTTTT. Residues: CASSPRTGGNEKLFF.

This clone was observed a few times. This chain uses TRBV27 with TRBJ2-1, with a tentative D call TRBD2 (5 bases). Germline-derived CDR1 and CDR2 are MNHEY and SMNVEV (reference sequence). The length of the CDR3 is 16 residues. V was clipped by 3 bases and J by 2 bases, with 14 bases between them. The CDR3 sequence: CASSFIGLAAYNEQFF. The CDR3, as DNA: TGTGCCAGCAGTTTCATCGGGCTAGCAGCCTACAATGAGCAGTTCTTC.

The V and J genes are TRBV9 and TRBJ1-2; 8 nucleotides match TRBD1. Germline V gives CDR1 SGDLS, CDR2 YYNGEE. V trimming: 0 bases; J trimming: 5 bases; junction bases outside the gene matches: 3. CDR3 length: 14 residues. CDR3 sequence reads: CASSVVDRGYGYTF. CDR3 sequence (DNA): TGTGCCAGCAGCGTAGTCGACAGGGGTTATGGCTACACCTTC.

V and J are TRBV6-1 and TRBJ1-2; no clear D. This CDR3 is built from 13 residues. Looked up from germline, CDR1 is MNHNS and CDR2 is SASEGT. Trimming removed 0 bases from V and 8 bases from J, with 10 bases in between. The CDR3 bases are TGTGCCAGCAGTGAAGCGCTTCCCCGGGGCTACACCTTC. It encodes CASSEALPRGYTF.

The chain recombines TRBV2 with TRBJ2-3; 13 nucleotides align to TRBD2. The CDR3 is 15 amino acids. Germline values: CDR1 SNHLY, CDR2 FYNNEI. With V trimmed by 2 bases and J by 5 bases, 1 base remained unmatched. CDR3 amino acids: CASSEWTSGGDTQYF. The CDR3 DNA reads as TGTGCCAGCAGTGAATGGACTAGCGGGGGAGATACGCAGTATTTT.

This clone was detected only a few times. CDR3 bases: TGTGCCAGCAGTTTATGGGGGGACGGGAGACAATCCTACGAGCAGTACTTC. Its translation is CASSLWGDGRQSYEQYF. The rearrangement links TRBV28 to TRBJ2-7; possible D gene TRBD2, 6 bases. V was trimmed by 0 bases and J by 1 base, leaving 16 bases between them. Germline values: CDR1 MDHEN, CDR2 SYDVKM. This CDR3 is built from 17 residues.

The chain is built from TRBV11-1 and TRBJ2-1; 9 nucleotides line up with TRBD1. The ends lost 2 bases at V and 5 bases at J; junction bases unmatched: 4. The CDR3 covers 15 residues. The germline V gene has CDR1 SGHAT and CDR2 FQDESV (reference sequence). The CDR3, as DNA: TGTGCCAGCAGCTTACGGGACAGGGCGAACAATGAGCAGTTCTTC. It translates to CASSLRDRANNEQFF.

The rearrangement links TRBV5-4 to TRBJ1-2; unclear D gene. Germline V lookup: CDR1 SGHNT, CDR2 YYREEE (reference sequence). The V end was cut by 4 bases, the J end by 5 bases, with 6 bases between. This CDR3 has 11 residues. In nucleotides, the CDR3 is TGTGCCAGCAGCGGAGGGTATGGCTACACCTTC. It codes for CASSGGYGYTF.

The chain uses TRBV19 and TRBJ2-2; the match to TRBD2 covers 8 bases. The CDR3 extends over 15 amino acids. Germline trimming cut 4 bases from V and 2 bases from J; bases unmatched to any gene: 3. Looked up from germline, CDR1 is LNHDA and CDR2 is SQIVND (reference sequence). The CDR3 DNA follows: TGTGCCAGTAGTAGTGCGGGGGGCAACACCGGGGAGCTGTTTTTT. This sequence encodes CASSSAGGNTGELFF.

This rearrangement joins TRBV10-3 to TRBJ2-7; the D is unclear. The length of the CDR3 is 14 residues. Germline lookup yields CDR1 ENHRY and CDR2 SYGVKD. With 0 bases removed from V and 9 bases from J, the gap between germline ends came to 15 bases. The CDR3 sequence is CAISESILLRVQYF. The CDR3 DNA sequence: TGTGCCATCAGTGAGTCGATCCTCTTACGAGTGCAGTACTTC.

V gene TRBV18 combines with J gene TRBJ1-6; 9 nucleotides agree with TRBD1. The CDR3 contains 15 residues. Germline V CDR1 and CDR2: KGHSH, LQKENI. After removal of 5 bases from V and 5 bases from J, the junction contained 4 bases not matched to a gene. CDR3: CASSSGQGNNSPLHF. The CDR3 bases are TGTGCCAGCTCATCAGGACAGGGGAATAATTCACCCCTCCACTTT.

V and J are TRBV30 and TRBJ2-3; no definite D call. Germline assignment: CDR1 GTSNPN and CDR2 SVGIG (reference sequence). The CDR3 consists of 13 residues. The germline V and J ends were trimmed by 4 bases and 1 base, with 9 bases remaining between them. CDR3 nucleotides: TGTGCCTGGAATGTGGCAGGCACAGATACGCAGTATTTT. This codes for CAWNVAGTDTQYF.

The V gene is TRBV5-1, the J gene TRBJ1-1; possibly TRBD1 for D (5 bases). Germline V gene sequence: CDR1 SGHRS, CDR2 YFSETQ. V shed 2 bases and J shed 1 base, with 9 bases lying between them. CDR3 length: 14 residues. The CDR3 DNA is TGCGCCAGCAGCTTTAATCAGGGGAACACTGAAGCTTTCTTT. As protein: CASSFNQGNTEAFF.

The V gene is TRBV19, the J gene TRBJ1-5; D is uncertain. The CDR3 length is 12 residues. Trimming left V 3 bases short and J 6 bases short, with 6 bases between. Germline V gene data show CDR1 as LNHDA and CDR2 as SQIVND (reference sequence). The CDR3 coding sequence is TGTGCCAGTAGTATTGGAGCTCAGCCCCAGCATTTT. This translates into CASSIGAQPQHF.

This clone came up once. This chain joins TRBV6-1 and TRBJ2-5; 11 bases line up with TRBD2. The V and J ends lost 3 bases and 4 bases, in that order; junction bases with no gene match: 1. CDR1 is MNHNS and CDR2 is SASEGT in the germline V gene. This CDR3 has 14 residues. The CDR3 here is CASSDGTSGETQYF. CDR3 in DNA: TGTGCCAGCAGTGACGGGACTAGCGGAGAGACCCAGTACTTC.

The CDR3 sequence: CASSFRLAGTNEQFF. The CDR3 bases are TGTGCCAGCAGCTTCAGACTAGCGGGTACCAATGAGCAGTTCTTC. The V gene is TRBV13, the J gene TRBJ2-1, with TRBD2 matching over 10 bases. The CDR3 has 15 residues. Losses at the gene ends were 3 bases for V and 6 bases for J; bases not matched to a gene: 5. In germline, CDR1 is PRHDT, CDR2 FYEKMQ (reference sequence). The whole variable domain, remainder taken from reference TRBV13 and TRBJ2-1, is AAGVIQSPRHLIKEKRETATLKCYPIPRHDTVYWYQQGPGQDPQFLISFYEKMQSDKGSIPDRFSAQQFSDYHSELNMSSLELGDSALYFCASSFRLAGTNEQFFGPGTRLTVL.

The gene calls are TRBV19 and TRBJ2-3; 9 nucleotides align to TRBD1. The CDR3 runs 15 residues. The germline V gene has CDR1 LNHDA and CDR2 SQIVND (reference sequence). Trimming at V came to 6 bases and at J to 1 base, leaving 5 bases not matched to a gene. CDR3 nucleotides: TGTGCCAGTAGGCAGGACAGGGGCCGCACAGATACGCAGTATTTT. Amino acid sequence: CASRQDRGRTDTQYF.

CDR3 protein: CASSETNNYGYTF. For the CDR3, the DNA is TGTGCCAGCAGTGAGACAAACAACTATGGCTACACCTTC. This chain joins TRBV2 and TRBJ1-2; D is uncertain. The CDR3 loop spans 13 amino acids. Trimming took off 3 bases at V and 2 bases at J, with 7 bases between the two ends. Germline V CDR1 and CDR2: SNHLY, FYNNEI.

The chain couples TRBV5-4 to TRBJ2-1, with D possibly being TRBD2 (5 bases). This CDR3 comprises 17 residues. V was trimmed by 9 bases and J by 0 bases, leaving 22 bases between them. Germline-derived CDR1 and CDR2 are SGHNT and YYREEE (reference sequence). Here the CDR3 DNA reads TGTGCCATAACGCAAAGTCCGCGCCTAGCCTCCTACAATGAGCAGTTCTTC. Amino acids: CAITQSPRLASYNEQFF.

The CDR3 DNA reads TGCAGCTTAGGGACTAGCGGGCTTGCTGGGACGCAGTATTTT. Protein: CSLGTSGLAGTQYF. V usage is TRBV29-1 and J usage is TRBJ2-3, with TRBD2 identical over 12 bases. This CDR3 is 14 amino acids long. CDR1 and CDR2 (germline): SQVTM, ANQGSEA. Trimming took 8 bases from V and 9 from J; bases not matched to a gene: 12.

In this sample, this clone turned up once. The CDR3 DNA reads as TGTGCCAGTAGTTCCGGGACTAGCGGGAGCAATGAGCAGTTCTTC. Its translation is CASSSGTSGSNEQFF. V usage is TRBV19 and J usage is TRBJ2-1; 14 bases align to TRBD2. The trim removed 5 bases at V and 6 bases at J, leaving 3 bases unmatched. This CDR3 comprises 15 residues. From germline, CDR1 is LNHDA and CDR2 SQIVND (reference sequence).

This rearrangement joins TRBV14 to TRBJ2-7, with D unclear. The V end was cut by 2 bases, the J end by 0 bases, with 8 bases between. The CDR3 runs to 14 residues. Per germline, CDR1 SGHDN and CDR2 FVKESK. CDR3 in amino acids: CASSQQPGSYEQYF. The CDR3 region has the DNA TGTGCCAGCAGCCAACAGCCGGGCTCCTACGAGCAGTACTTC.

The genes are TRBV7-9 and TRBJ2-7; 10 nucleotides match TRBD1. CDR1 is SEHNR, CDR2 FQNEAQ, per germline (reference sequence). This CDR3 is 15 amino acids long. Trimming took 5 bases from V and 4 from J; bases not matched to a gene: 8. The DNA for the CDR3 is TGTGCCAGCAGCCCACACCCGGGACAGGGGTACGAGCAGTACTTC. It specifies CASSPHPGQGYEQYF.

V and J are TRBV5-4 and TRBJ1-1; D gene unclear. Between the trimmed V and J ends, which lost 0 bases and 0 bases, there was a span of 6 bases. The CDR3 is 14 amino acids. Per germline, CDR1 SGHNT and CDR2 YYREEE (reference sequence). As DNA, the CDR3 is TGTGCCAGCAGCTTGGACAACATGAACACTGAAGCTTTCTTT. It is translated as CASSLDNMNTEAFF.

The V gene is TRBV29-1, the J gene TRBJ2-7, with 9 bases fitting TRBD2. Germline V CDR1 and CDR2: SQVTM, ANQGSEA. The ends lost 5 bases at V and 5 bases at J; junction bases unmatched: 16. This CDR3 region has 16 residues. In nucleotides, the CDR3 is TGCAGCGTTACCTTCCCTAGCGGGAAAGGTTACGACGAGCAGTACTTC. The encoded protein is CSVTFPSGKGYDEQYF.

J is TRBJ1-4 and V is TRBV27; TRBD1 matches 11 bases. The CDR3 has 16 residues. Germline V gene data show CDR1 as MNHEY and CDR2 as SMNVEV (reference sequence). The trim removed 5 bases at V and 4 bases at J, leaving 6 bases unmatched. The CDR3 region has the DNA TGTGCCAGCAGTACTCGGACAGGGGGCATTAATGAAAAACTGTTTTTT. Translated, it gives CASSTRTGGINEKLFF. Based on the CDR3 plus reference TRBV27 and TRBJ1-4, the full variable domain is EAQVTQNPRYLITVTGKKLTVTCSQNMNHEYMSWYRQDPGLGLRQIYYSMNVEVTDKGDVPEGYKVSRKEKRNFPLILESPSPNQTSLYFCASSTRTGGINEKLFFGSGTQLSVL.

This chain joins TRBV29-1 and TRBJ2-1; D is undetermined. This CDR3 has 13 residues. CDR1 and CDR2 (germline): SQVTM, ANQGSEA. Trimming pared 3 bases from V and 4 bases from J, leaving 10 bases between. The CDR3, as DNA: TGCAGCGTTGATCTAGGATCTTACAATGAGCAGTTCTTC. It specifies CSVDLGSYNEQFF.